The entry that follows covers one T cell receptor (beta chain) sequence. This clonotype was detected only once. There is no known antigen for this receptor. No much larger clonotype is one base removed from it; base qualities were not supplied. The sample belongs to a study of blood T cells in healthy people across ages (dated by TCRdb to between 2014 and 2017). With respect to the entire study: In model experiments, roughly one uniquely barcoded TCR beta cDNA molecule per two T cells was captured by template switching. Age-related changes in TCR beta repertoire diversity were measured in the study by deep sequencing normalized with unique cDNA molecular identifiers. The donors were split into four age groups: young (average about 15 years), middle-aged (about 40), aged (more than 55) and long-lived (approximately 80). For two donors (one aged 18 to 29 and one aged 80 or older), the study analyzed two additional independent replicas of 1 million unique cDNA reads from the same blood draw. To avoid experimental bias, donors of different ages were distributed randomly across sequencing lanes. Summary of the overall study and its limitations: The long-lived group showed more naive CD4+ T cells, fewer expanded clones and increased TCR diversity than the aged group, suggesting age selection. Observed TCR beta diversity correlated strongly with the percentage of naive T cells measured by flow cytometry. Estimates of total diversity based on one million sequenced T cells were regarded as lower bounds and as underestimates. As age increased, observed TCR beta diversity per million T cells dropped in a roughly linear way, and a significant reduction was already evident by age about 36. Donor CMV infection status was unknown, potentially confounding age-related changes in expanded clonotypes. Bulk unsorted PBMC profiling prevented conclusive comparison of naive and antigen-experienced compartments.

The library came from 5' RACE. The reads were generated on an Illumina HiSeq 2500. A second roughly 6 to 12 cycle PCR used a sample-barcoded 5' primer and a J-beta primer mix. A unique molecular identifier was introduced onto each TCR beta cDNA molecule by a template-switch 5' adaptor carrying 12 random nucleotides. At least 3 million CDR3-containing paired-end reads were obtained from each sample. The Mint cDNA synthesis kit, primed by a TRBC-specific oligonucleotide, was used to synthesize first-strand cDNA from all RNA. After uracil-DNA glycosylase treatment, a first 18-cycle PCR used universal primers M1SS and BC2_uni_R on all cDNA. Concerning the study's data processing: For normalization, 1 million high-quality reads, each with a distinct molecular identifier, were randomly selected from each sample. Reads with shared molecular identifiers were discarded instead of being binned into consensus sequences. MiTCR, with a Q25 quality threshold and the strictest error-elimination algorithm, was used for CDR3 identification, clonotype clustering and error correction. A nonparametric unseen species model using Euler transformation provided a lower-bound estimate of total TCR beta diversity. TCRdb reprocessing: public reads trimmed at Q25 with fastp, clones called with MiXCR, in-frame beta chains kept. Rows are unified per CDR3 protein, each entry keeping the most common DNA and genes. TCRdb's processing, not the authors', yielded these V and J calls. The sample table contains 2 million or so distinct CDR3 sequences; only one count was recorded for roughly 52% of them. 2% to 2.5% of the sample rests with the top ten.

The CDR3 has 15 amino acids, counting the end cysteine and phenylalanine. Only the CDR3 DNA stays, 45 bases, in frame from base 1. From the germline V gene (reference sequence), CDR1 is LNHNV and CDR2 is YYDKDF. The junction shows trimming of 1 base on V and 2 bases on J, and the gene matches do not reach 4 bases of it. Donors were 35 to 40 systemically healthy Caucasian individuals from Russia aged roughly 6 to 95 years. Each donor gave around 9 milliliters of peripheral blood, collected into EDTA-treated Vacutainer tubes. Ficoll-Paque density-gradient centrifugation was used to isolate PBMCs, with at least 6.5 million per sample. Total RNA was extracted from PBMCs with Trizol reagent, with at least 5.5 micrograms obtained per sample. For every donor, flow cytometry on a PBMC aliquot measured the percentage of naive CD45RAhigh/CD27high T cells.

The receptor was derived from a woman between 40 and 50 years old in good health. The chain is made from TRBV15 and TRBJ2-7, and 8 bases in between align with TRBD1. Sequencing was done on a sample of blood. The nucleotide sequence is TGTGCCACCAGCAGAGCTGGACAGGGTCCCTACGAGCAGTACTTC. It translates to CATSRAGQGPYEQYF.